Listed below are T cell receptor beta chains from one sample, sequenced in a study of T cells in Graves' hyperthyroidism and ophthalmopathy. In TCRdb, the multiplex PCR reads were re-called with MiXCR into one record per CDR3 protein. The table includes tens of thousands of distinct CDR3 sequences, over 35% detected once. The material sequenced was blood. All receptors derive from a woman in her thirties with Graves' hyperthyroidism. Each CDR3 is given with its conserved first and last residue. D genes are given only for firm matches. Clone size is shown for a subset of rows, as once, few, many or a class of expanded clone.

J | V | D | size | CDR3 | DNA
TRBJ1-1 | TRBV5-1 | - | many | CASSLGKGSRTEAFF | TGCGCCAGCAGCTTGGGGAAGGGTTCGAGGACTGAAGCTTTCTTT
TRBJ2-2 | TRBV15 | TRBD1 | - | CATSRDRQGTGELFF | TGTGCCACCAGCAGAGATCGACAGGGTACCGGGGAGCTGTTTTTT
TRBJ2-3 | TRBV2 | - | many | CASSLGHFRSTDTQYF | TGTGCCAGCAGCTTAGGACATTTTAGGAGCACAGATACGCAGTATTTT
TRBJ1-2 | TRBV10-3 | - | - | CATTGGNLDGYTF | TGTGCCACCACGGGGGGGAACTTAGATGGCTACACCTTC
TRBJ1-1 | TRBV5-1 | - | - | CASTASRNYGYTFGSGNTEAFF | -
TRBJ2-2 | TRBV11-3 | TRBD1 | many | CASSRDRGPTGELFF | TGTGCCAGCAGCAGGGACAGGGGTCCAACCGGGGAGCTGTTTTTT
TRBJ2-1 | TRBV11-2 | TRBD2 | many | CASSPRLAGSGNEQFF | TGTGCCAGCAGCCCCCGACTAGCGGGATCAGGGAATGAGCAGTTCTTC
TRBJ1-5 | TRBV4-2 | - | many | CASSQDPGSQPQHF | TGTGCCAGCAGCCAAGATCCAGGTTCCCAGCCCCAGCATTTT
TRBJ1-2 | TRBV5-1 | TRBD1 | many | CASSSAPGTGMYGYTF | TGCGCCAGCAGTTCTGCCCCCGGGACAGGGATGTATGGCTACACCTTC
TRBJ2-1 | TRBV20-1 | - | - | CSARLVGGTNEQFF | TGCAGTGCTAGGTTAGTGGGAGGCACGAATGAGCAGTTCTTC
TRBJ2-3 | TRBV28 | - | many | CASSLGGDTQYF | TGTGCCAGCAGTTTAGGAGGGGATACGCAGTATTTT
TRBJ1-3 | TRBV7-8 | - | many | CASTPRAVVGNTIYF | TGTGCCAGCACCCCGCGGGCGGTTGTTGGAAACACCATATATTTT
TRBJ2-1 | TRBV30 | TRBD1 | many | CAWSTGGADEQFF | TGTGCCTGGAGTACAGGGGGCGCAGATGAGCAGTTCTTC
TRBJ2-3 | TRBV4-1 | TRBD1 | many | CASSPIFGQAPDTQYF | TGCGCCAGCAGCCCGATATTCGGACAGGCCCCAGATACGCAGTATTTT
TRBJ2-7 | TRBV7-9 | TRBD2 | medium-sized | CASSLGGSNYEQYF | TGTGCCAGCAGCTTAGGCGGGAGCAACTACGAGCAGTACTTC
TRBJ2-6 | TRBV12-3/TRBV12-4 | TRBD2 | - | CASTISPGRGMNTEAF | TGTGCCAGCACAATAAGTCCGGGGAGGGGCATGAACACTGAAGCTTTC
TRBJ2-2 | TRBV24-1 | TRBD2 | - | CATSLSGGGGELFF | TGTGCCACCAGTCTGTCGGGAGGCGGCGGGGAGCTGTTTTTT
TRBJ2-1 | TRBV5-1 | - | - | CASSLTSTAAINEQFF | TGCGCCAGCAGCCTTACCAGTACGGCGGCAATCAATGAGCAGTTCTTC
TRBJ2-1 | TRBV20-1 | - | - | CSARAIPSSVLDEQFF | TGCAGTGCTAGAGCTATTCCCTCTAGCGTTCTCGATGAGCAGTTCTTC
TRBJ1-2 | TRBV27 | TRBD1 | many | CASSMTGENYGYTF | TGTGCCAGCAGCATGACAGGGGAGAACTATGGCTACACCTTC
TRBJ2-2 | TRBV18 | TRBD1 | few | CASSSDRATGELFF | TGTGCCAGCTCCTCGGACAGGGCCACCGGGGAGCTGTTTTTT
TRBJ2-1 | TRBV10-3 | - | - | CAITGVRYNEQFF | TGTGCCATCACAGGGGTTCGCTACAATGAGCAGTTCTTC
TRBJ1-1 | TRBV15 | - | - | CATSRDWGRGNTEAFF | TGTGCCACCAGCAGAGATTGGGGCAGGGGGAACACTGAAGCTTTCTTT
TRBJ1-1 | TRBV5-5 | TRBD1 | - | CASSFQQGWTEAFF | TGTGCCAGCAGCTTCCAACAGGGGTGGACTGAAGCTTTCTTT
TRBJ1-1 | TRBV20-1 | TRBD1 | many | CSASSRGGTEAFF | TGCAGTGCTAGTTCCAGGGGGGGGACTGAAGCTTTCTTT
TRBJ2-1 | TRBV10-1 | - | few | CASSGSYNEQFF | TGCGCCAGCAGTGGGAGCTACAATGAGCAGTTCTTC
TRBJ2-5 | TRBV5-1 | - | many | CASSLGTSQETQYF | TGCGCCAGCAGCTTGGGGACATCCCAAGAGACCCAGTACTTC
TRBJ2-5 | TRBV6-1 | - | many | CASSDGRRETQYF | TGTGCCAGCAGTGACGGGCGACGGGAGACCCAGTACTTC
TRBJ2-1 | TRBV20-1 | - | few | CSATVVGVEQFF | TGCAGTGCGACAGTAGTCGGAGTTGAGCAGTTCTTC
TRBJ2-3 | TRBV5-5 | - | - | CASRKGRITDTQYF | TGTGCCAGCAGAAAAGGCAGGATCACAGATACGCAGTATTTT
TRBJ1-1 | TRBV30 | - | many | CAWSAPLDSIPGAFF | TGTGCCTGGAGTGCCCCTCTGGACTCCATCCCCGGAGCTTTCTTT
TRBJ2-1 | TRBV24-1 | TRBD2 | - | CASNRGGLSEQFF | TGTGCCAGCAACCGGGGGGGGCTGAGTGAGCAGTTCTTC
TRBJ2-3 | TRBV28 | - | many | CASSLTQDTQYF | TGTGCCAGCAGTTTAACCCAAGATACGCAGTATTTT
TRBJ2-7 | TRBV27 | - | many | CASRSLYYEQYF | TGTGCCAGCAGATCGCTCTACTACGAGCAGTACTTC
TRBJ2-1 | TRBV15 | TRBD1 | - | CATSRDRGEDNEQFF | TGTGCCACCAGCCGCGACAGGGGGGAGGATAATGAGCAGTTCTTC